The 15 T cell receptor beta chains listed next were all sequenced from one sample in a study of T cell responses to AZD1222 COVID-19 vaccine. The method was immunoSEQ multiplex PCR; TCRdb's version includes in-frame clones alone and lacks a portion of them. In the table there are approximately 92,000 clones, under 90% of which are singletons. Sequencing was performed on peripheral blood, taken on day 0 of AZD1222 vaccination. These receptors originate from an adult in good health.

This chain links TRBV28 with TRBJ1-5; 12 bases are shared with TRBD1. The CDR3 contains 18 residues. CDR1 and CDR2 from the germline V gene are MDHEN and SYDVKM. V gave up 6 bases and J gave up 2 bases; unmatched junction bases: 11. Here the CDR3 reads CASSRTGQGAFGNQPQHF. In DNA form, the CDR3 reads TGTGCCAGCAGCCGGACGGGACAGGGGGCATTTGGCAATCAGCCCCAGCATTTT. The full variable domain, its missing parts supplied by reference TRBV28 and TRBJ1-5, is DVKVTQSSRYLVKRTGEKVFLECVQDMDHENMFWYRQDPGLGLRLIYFSYDVKMKEKGDIPEGYSVSREKKERFSLILESASTNQTSMYLCASSRTGQGAFGNQPQHFGDGTRLSIL.

V is TRBV6-5 and J is TRBJ1-1, with a possible D match to TRBD1 (5 bases). The V and J ends lost 4 bases and 4 bases respectively, with 16 bases between them. The germline CDR1 and CDR2 sequences are MNHEY and SVGAGI. The CDR3 is 15 amino acids. The CDR3 protein is CASSWDRREGTEAFF. The CDR3 nucleotides are TGTGCCAGCAGTTGGGACCGTAGGGAGGGCACTGAAGCTTTCTTT.

This clone was counted between two and nine times. The chain joins TRBV5-1 to TRBJ1-3, with D hard to call. Trimming took 4 bases from V and 0 from J, leaving 8 bases between them. CDR3 size: 14 residues. The germline gives CDR1 SGHRS, CDR2 YFSETQ. The CDR3 here is CASSPQISGNTIYF. The CDR3 region has the DNA TGCGCCAGCAGCCCGCAAATCTCTGGAAACACCATATATTTT.

This chain uses TRBV7-2 with TRBJ1-1; D is perhaps TRBD1 (5 bases). The germline gives CDR1 SGHTA, CDR2 FQGNSA. V was clipped by 2 bases and J by 11 bases, with 21 bases between them. The CDR3 has 15 amino acids. CDR3 coding DNA: TGTGCCAGCAGCTTATCTCGAGGGAGGGGTCTGCGGGCTTTCTTT. As protein: CASSLSRGRGLRAFF. Full variable domain (outside the CDR3, taken from reference TRBV7-2 and TRBJ1-1): GAGVSQSPSNKVTEKGKDVELRCDPISGHTALYWYRQSLGQGLEFLIYFQGNSAPDKSGLPSDRFSAERTGGSVSTLTIQRTQQEDSAVYLCASSLSRGRGLRAFFGQGTRLTVV.

The table lists this clone with a count of one. This rearrangement joins TRBV5-6 to TRBJ2-7; weak D call: TRBD1 (6 bases). CDR1 SGHDT and CDR2 YYEEEE come from the germline V gene. V dropped 2 bases and J dropped 6 bases, with 18 bases sitting between them. This CDR3 spans 15 amino acids. The CDR3 is CASSLAPGTDSEQYF. DNA for the CDR3: TGTGCCAGCAGCTTAGCCCCGGGGACGGACAGCGAGCAGTACTTC.

The chain recombines TRBV7-3 with TRBJ2-7; TRBD2 agrees at 12 bases. Losses at the gene ends were 2 bases for V and 7 bases for J; bases not matched to a gene: 6. There are 15 residues in the CDR3. CDR1 is SGHTA and CDR2 is FQGTGA in the germline V gene. The CDR3 DNA sequence: TGTGCCAGCAGCTTAGGGACTAGCGGGCTCCTAGAGCAGTACTTC. Translating it yields CASSLGTSGLLEQYF.

CDR3 coding DNA: TGTGCCAGCAGCTTAATAGACAGACCAAGCTCTGGAAACACCATATATTTT. This codes for CASSLIDRPSSGNTIYF. The rearrangement links TRBV5-4 to TRBJ1-3; perhaps TRBD1 as D (5 bases). V gave up 2 bases and J gave up 0 bases, with 15 bases separating them. The CDR3 is made up of 17 amino acids. Germline loops: CDR1 SGHNT, CDR2 YYREEE (reference sequence). The whole variable domain, filled in from reference TRBV5-4 and TRBJ1-3, reads ETGVTQSPTHLIKTRGQQVTLRCSSQSGHNTVSWYQQALGQGPQFIFQYYREEENGRGNFPPRFSGLQFPNYSSELNVNALELDDSALYLCASSLIDRPSSGNTIYFGEGSWLTVV.

The gene calls are TRBV10-3 and TRBJ2-3, with 10 bases matching TRBD2. The ends lost 4 bases at V and 2 bases at J; junction bases unmatched: 6. The germline V gene has CDR1 ENHRY and CDR2 SYGVKD. The length of the CDR3 is 16 residues. The CDR3 sequence is CAISGGLAVLTDTQYF. The CDR3 DNA reads TGTGCCATCAGTGGCGGACTAGCGGTTCTCACAGATACGCAGTATTTT.

The gene calls are TRBV6-5 and TRBJ1-3; 9 bases map to TRBD1. Germline V gives CDR1 MNHEY, CDR2 SVGAGI. The CDR3 is 15 amino acids. The V segment lost 6 bases and the J segment 3 bases; nucleotides outside the gene matches: 6. The CDR3 reads CASRVTGGNGNTIYF. Written as DNA, the CDR3 is TGTGCCAGCAGAGTGACAGGGGGAAATGGAAACACCATATATTTT.

The J gene is TRBJ1-1, the V gene TRBV5-1, with 9 bases fitting TRBD1. The V gene end was trimmed by 5 bases and the J gene end by 1 base; junction bases not matched to a gene: 6. CDR1 and CDR2 from the germline V gene are SGHRS and YFSETQ. The CDR3 has 15 amino acids. CDR3 amino acids: CASRLDRGRNTEAFF. CDR3 DNA: TGCGCCAGCAGACTGGACAGGGGAAGGAACACTGAAGCTTTCTTT.

The chain has TRBV7-9 and TRBJ1-2; 9 bases are a match to TRBD1. This CDR3 contains 14 residues. Per germline, CDR1 SEHNR and CDR2 FQNEAQ (reference sequence). The V gene end was trimmed by 1 base and the J gene end by 6 bases; junction bases not matched to a gene: 3. The CDR3 bases are TGTGCCAGCAGCTTAGGGGGACAGGGCAATGGCTACACCTTC. Residues: CASSLGGQGNGYTF.

The chain combines TRBV2 with TRBJ2-1, with 7 nucleotides matching TRBD1. Germline V gene sequence: CDR1 SNHLY, CDR2 FYNNEI. With V trimmed by 4 bases and J by 0 bases, 3 bases remained unmatched. This CDR3 is 15 amino acids long. For the CDR3, the DNA is TGTGCCAGCAGTGGAGGGGGCCTCTCCTACAATGAGCAGTTCTTC. Protein sequence: CASSGGGLSYNEQFF.

V gene TRBV6-5 combines with J gene TRBJ1-1, with D uncertain. V was trimmed by 8 bases and J by 1 base, leaving 11 bases between them. The length of the CDR3 is 13 residues. Germline V gene sequence: CDR1 MNHEY, CDR2 SVGAGI. The CDR3 reads CASLLTENTEAFF. In DNA, the CDR3 is TGTGCCAGCCTACTGACCGAGAACACTGAAGCTTTCTTT.

The chain combines TRBV11-2 with TRBJ2-1; 12 bases match TRBD2. Germline CDR1 reads SGHAT; CDR2 reads FQNNGV. Trimming took 5 bases from V and 10 from J; bases not matched to a gene: 6. This CDR3 is 14 amino acids long. The DNA of the CDR3 is TGTGCCAGCAGCCGGACTAGCGGGATATTAGAGCAGTTCTTC. Protein: CASSRTSGILEQFF.

The chain links TRBV27 to TRBJ1-1; no clear D gene. Germline-derived CDR1 and CDR2 are MNHEY and SMNVEV (reference sequence). The CDR3 runs to 13 residues. V was cut by 5 bases and J by 2 bases, with 9 bases left in between. The CDR3 DNA reads TGTGCCAGCAGTCCCCGGACTAACACTGAAGCTTTCTTT. Amino acids: CASSPRTNTEAFF.